This T cell receptor (beta chain) was profiled in a study of shared clonotypes between healthy human individuals. Findings and caveats of the study: Among donors, clonotype sharing was expected to be affected by sequencing depth. Generally, naive subsets came out with larger estimated richness than memory subsets. In contrast to clonotypes shared by all four donors, non-shared clonotypes had lower generation probabilities.

In the CD4+ fraction, cells were divided into CD45RA+ naive and CD45RA-negative memory subsets. Concerning this clone itself: Its antigen is still unknown.

TCRdb's table, derived via immunoSEQ multiplex PCR, lists solely in-frame clones and lacks some. This table holds under 600,000 clones, less than 98% found once. The CDR3 runs to 19 residues. The junction had 7 bases not matched to a gene; V was cut back by 1 base and J by 0 bases. Per germline, CDR1 MNHNS and CDR2 SASEGT. Sequencing was done on a sample of naive CD4+ T cells sorted from blood. Subset denoted: CD45RA+ positively selected. This receptor was taken from a woman in her twenties or thirties in good health. The rearrangement uses TRBV6-1 and TRBJ2-6, with TRBD1 matching 9 bases. CDR3 in DNA: TGTGCCAGCAGTGAAGTGAGGACAGGGGTTACCTCTGGGGCCAACGTCCTGACTTTC. Translation gives CASSEVRTGVTSGANVLTF.